These T cell receptor beta chains were read from a single sample in a study of T cells after yellow fever vaccination. TCRdb reprocessed the 5' RACE reads via MiXCR and lists one record per CDR3 protein. The table records about 63,000 distinct CDR3 sequences, 7.4% of them present only once. The sample here was CD8+ T cells sorted from PBMCs, taken 15 days after the yellow fever booster vaccination. The receptors derive from a man between 25 and 39 years old who received the YFV17D yellow fever vaccine. Both conserved end residues are part of each CDR3. A D gene is named only where the DNA matches it firmly. A row's size may be missing; if present it is once, few, many or a size class.

clone size,J gene,CDR3 length,V gene,D gene,CDR3 protein,CDR3 DNA
many,TRBJ2-1,15,TRBV7-9,TRBD2,CASSPGLAEYNEQFF,TGTGCCAGCAGCCCGGGACTAGCAGAATACAATGAGCAGTTCTTC
many,TRBJ1-2,17,TRBV4-3,NA,CASSQGETFPRSYGYTF,TGCGCCAGCAGCCAAGGGGAGACTTTCCCAAGGAGCTATGGCTACACCTTC
many,TRBJ1-4,15,TRBV15,NA,CATSRDRASNEKLFF,TGTGCCACCAGCAGAGACCGGGCCTCTAATGAAAAACTGTTTTTT
many,TRBJ2-5,17,TRBV20-1,TRBD2,CSAPPGLAGGTQETQYF,TGCAGTGCTCCCCCGGGACTAGCGGGAGGAACTCAAGAGACCCAGTACTTC
many,TRBJ2-7,13,TRBV29-1,TRBD2,CSVVSGREYEQYF,TGCAGCGTTGTCAGCGGGAGGGAGTACGAGCAGTACTTC
NA,TRBJ2-3,14,TRBV23-1,NA,CASSLGAHTDTQYF,TGCGCCAGCAGTCTAGGCGCCCACACAGATACGCAGTATTTT
many,TRBJ2-1,17,TRBV7-2,NA,CASSLGLGFLAFNEQFF,TGTGCCAGCAGCTTAGGCCTAGGGTTCTTGGCATTCAATGAGCAGTTCTTC
many,TRBJ2-3,15,TRBV20-1,NA,CSAHPASEGTDTQYF,TGCAGTGCTCACCCGGCTAGCGAGGGGACAGATACGCAGTATTTT
NA,TRBJ1-1,12,TRBV4-2,NA,CARSPGDTEAFF,TGTGCCAGGAGTCCCGGGGACACTGAAGCTTTCTTT
many,TRBJ2-3,15,TRBV10-1,TRBD2,CASSESAGFMDTQYF,TGCGCCAGCAGTGAGTCAGCGGGATTCATGGATACGCAGTATTTT
many,TRBJ2-7,15,TRBV5-6,NA,CASSDTRTVLYEQYF,TGTGCCAGCAGCGACACCCGGACTGTGTTATACGAGCAGTACTTC
once,TRBJ1-5,16,TRBV9,TRBD1,CASSAGAGGGLQPQHF,TGTGCCAGCAGCGCTGGGGCAGGGGGAGGCCTTCAGCCCCAGCATTTT
many,TRBJ2-2,15,TRBV6-2/TRBV6-3,NA,CASSYSEQITGELFF,TGTGCCAGCAGTTACTCAGAACAGATCACCGGGGAGCTGTTTTTT
many,TRBJ2-3,14,TRBV9,TRBD2,CASSVSGNTDTQYF,TGTGCCAGCAGCGTTAGCGGGAACACAGATACGCAGTATTTT
many,TRBJ2-1,13,TRBV4-3,NA,CASSQDGVNEQFF,TGCGCCAGCAGCCAAGATGGCGTGAATGAGCAGTTCTTC
many,TRBJ2-7,16,TRBV20-1,TRBD2,CSARDAIGTSNDEQYF,TGCAGTGCTAGAGATGCGATTGGGACTAGCAACGACGAGCAGTACTTC
NA,TRBJ2-2,17,TRBV18,NA,CASSPTPGETRTGELFF,TGTGCCAGCTCACCGACCCCTGGAGAAACGAGAACCGGGGAGCTGTTTTTT
many,TRBJ1-1,13,TRBV12-5,NA,CASLGAGDTEAFF,TGTGCTAGTCTAGGGGCGGGGGACACTGAAGCTTTCTTT
many,TRBJ2-7,15,TRBV20-1,TRBD2,CSARPGLAASYEQYF,TGCAGTGCTAGACCCGGACTAGCGGCTTCCTACGAGCAGTACTTC
many,TRBJ2-7,14,TRBV29-1,NA,CSVAHRDGTYEQYF,TGCAGCGTTGCGCATCGGGACGGCACTTACGAGCAGTACTTC
many,TRBJ2-1,13,TRBV12-5,NA,CASGTGGYNEQFF,TGTGCTAGTGGGACTGGGGGGTACAATGAGCAGTTCTTC
NA,TRBJ2-7,14,TRBV7-9,NA,CASSNRQETYEQYF,TGTGCCAGCAGCAACAGACAGGAGACCTACGAGCAGTACTTC
many,TRBJ2-7,16,TRBV6-5,TRBD2,CASSYTGLAGVSEQYF,TGTGCCAGCAGTTACACAGGACTAGCGGGAGTTAGCGAGCAGTACTTC
many,TRBJ2-1,15,TRBV28,NA,CASSFEASVYNEQFF,TGTGCCAGCAGTTTTGAGGCTAGCGTTTACAATGAGCAGTTCTTC
many,TRBJ2-3,14,TRBV18,NA,CASSPRGSADTQYF,TGTGCCAGCTCACCTCGGGGTTCTGCAGATACGCAGTATTTT
many,TRBJ1-1,15,TRBV19,NA,CASKPYDGVNTEAFF,TGTGCCAGTAAGCCTTACGACGGGGTGAACACTGAAGCTTTCTTT
many,TRBJ2-7,13,TRBV11-2,TRBD2,CASSSGLGYEQYF,TGTGCCAGCAGCTCGGGACTAGGCTACGAGCAGTACTTC
many,TRBJ2-1,16,TRBV29-1,TRBD2,CGSPGTVAGGPVEQFF,TGCGGAAGTCCCGGGACAGTAGCGGGAGGGCCGGTTGAGCAGTTCTTC
few,TRBJ1-2,14,TRBV30,TRBD1,CAWQGQGTNYGYTF,TGTGCCTGGCAGGGACAGGGTACGAACTATGGCTACACCTTC
many,TRBJ2-1,18,TRBV11-2,TRBD2,CASSQGTSGSPDGNEQFF,TGTGCCAGCAGCCAGGGGACTAGCGGGAGCCCCGACGGCAATGAGCAGTTCTTC
many,TRBJ2-7,14,TRBV4-3,TRBD2,CASSQDSREYEQYF,TGCGCCAGCAGCCAAGACTCGCGGGAGTACGAGCAGTACTTC
few,TRBJ1-1,14,TRBV19,NA,CASSYNPGNTEAFF,TGTGCCAGTAGCTACAATCCAGGGAACACTGAAGCTTTCTTT
NA,TRBJ2-2,11,TRBV7-9,NA,CASSLAWELFF,TGTGCCAGCAGCTTAGCCTGGGAGCTGTTTTTT
NA,TRBJ2-7,15,TRBV9,TRBD2,CASSVGTSGTYEQYF,TGTGCCAGCAGCGTAGGGACTAGCGGGACCTACGAGCAGTACTTC
many,TRBJ2-3,16,TRBV11-3,NA,CASSLGLDPSTDTQYF,TGTGCCAGCAGCTTAGGGCTAGACCCAAGCACAGATACGCAGTATTTT
many,TRBJ2-3,11,TRBV30,NA,CAWRNPGTQYF,TGTGCCTGGAGGAACCCAGGGACGCAGTATTTT
many,TRBJ2-2,17,TRBV7-2,TRBD2,CASSQDPSGSANGELFF,TGTGCCAGCAGCCAGGACCCTAGCGGGAGCGCGAACGGGGAGCTGTTTTTT
NA,TRBJ1-2,13,TRBV30,NA,CAWSRGANYGYTF,TGTGCCTGGAGTAGGGGGGCTAACTATGGCTACACCTTC
many,TRBJ1-5,12,TRBV19,TRBD1,CASSTGDQPQHF,TGTGCCAGTTCTACAGGGGATCAGCCCCAGCATTTT
few,TRBJ2-1,16,TRBV20-1,TRBD2,CSASVIRLAGFDEQFF,TGCAGTGCTAGCGTGATACGCCTAGCGGGGTTCGATGAGCAGTTCTTC
many,TRBJ1-5,13,TRBV24-1,NA,CATSQGLGQPQHF,TGTGCCACCAGCCAGGGTTTGGGTCAGCCCCAGCATTTT
many,TRBJ2-4,13,TRBV12-3/TRBV12-4,NA,CASSLAAKNIQYF,TGTGCCAGCAGTTTAGCCGCCAAAAACATTCAGTACTTC
many,TRBJ1-1,14,TRBV18,NA,CASSPRGLNTEAFF,TGTGCCAGCTCACCACGGGGGCTGAACACTGAAGCTTTCTTT
many,TRBJ2-1,18,TRBV5-4,TRBD2,CASSLGLAGGISYNEQFF,TGTGCCAGCAGCTTGGGACTAGCGGGAGGGATATCCTACAATGAGCAGTTCTTC